The clone carrying this T cell receptor beta chain has a handful of counts. Its specificity is not known. Generated by immunoSEQ multiplex PCR, the TCRdb table keeps only in-frame clones and is missing some. The sample carries some 76,000 clones, roughly 90% recorded once. The data belong to a study of identifying expanded T cells in peripheral blood. Collection occurred without any documented infections or immune events in donors. The germline gives CDR1 SGHRS, CDR2 YFSETQ. Trimming took 2 bases from V and 2 from J, leaving 3 bases between them. CDR3 length: 12 residues. Overall study results and limits: Differentially abundant clones: around 1.2 between replicates, about 17 at roughly 2 weeks, over 18 at four. Two-week clone count variance significantly increased as total template count grew.

The origin of this receptor is a person between 18 and 75 years old in good health. What was sequenced was blood. The genes are TRBV5-1 and TRBJ2-3; D gene ambiguous. CDR3 nucleotide sequence: TGCGCCAGCAGCTTAAACACAGATACGCAGTATTTT. Translated: CASSLNTDTQYF.